A single sample gave rise to the 19 T cell receptor beta chains below, sequenced in a study of blood T cell repertoires in COVID-19. The repertoire was sequenced with immunoSEQ multiplex PCR; TCRdb's copy has only in-frame clones and lacks some. This table has over 95,000 clones, 75% to 85% appearing once. The sequencing input was peripheral blood. Receptor source: a woman at least 80 years old with active or convalescent COVID-19.

The chain links TRBV6-2 or TRBV6-3 to TRBJ2-7; 7 nucleotides match TRBD2. The V and J ends lost 5 bases and 0 bases, in that order; junction bases with no gene match: 7. This CDR3 spans 15 amino acids. Looked up from germline, CDR1 is MNHEY and CDR2 is SVGEGT. This chain's CDR3 is CASSGIGGISYEQYF. The CDR3 region has the DNA TGTGCCAGCAGTGGAATCGGGGGGATCTCCTACGAGCAGTACTTC.

This chain links TRBV9 with TRBJ1-4; no reliable D call. V lost 3 bases to trimming and J lost 8 bases, with 17 bases between them. Germline V CDR1 and CDR2: SGDLS, YYNGEE. The CDR3 is 15 amino acids. This chain's CDR3 is CASSAHPGLPEKLFF. The CDR3 region has the DNA TGTGCCAGCAGCGCTCATCCTGGGCTCCCAGAAAAACTGTTTTTT.

The CDR3 coding sequence is TGTGCCAGCAGTTTCGCAGGGGGAGAAAATCAGCCCCAGCATTTT. It is translated as CASSFAGGENQPQHF. The chain combines TRBV27 with TRBJ1-5; TRBD1 matches at 7 bases. Germline values: CDR1 MNHEY, CDR2 SMNVEV (reference sequence). The CDR3 extends over 15 amino acids. V gave up 3 bases and J gave up 4 bases; unmatched junction bases: 6.

The chain joins TRBV9 to TRBJ2-1; D is unresolved. Germline-derived CDR1 and CDR2 are SGDLS and YYNGEE. This CDR3 has 16 residues. V lost 5 bases to trimming and J lost 2 bases, with 17 bases between them. The CDR3 loop reads CASRSPAIGTYNEQFF. The CDR3 coding sequence is TGTGCCAGCAGGTCACCAGCGATCGGAACCTACAATGAGCAGTTCTTC.

In regard to this clone: The junction and the germline gene differ at one end; a read error may be behind it. The gene calls are TRBV5-1 and TRBJ1-2; D possibly corresponds to TRBD1 (5 bases). The CDR3 has 14 amino acids. Germline lookup yields CDR1 SGHRS and CDR2 YFSETQ. The CDR3 nucleotides read TGTGCCAGCAGCTTGGAAGGGGCCGGCTATGGCTACACCTTC. Translating it yields CASSLEGAGYGYTF.

This chain links TRBV6-5 with TRBJ2-7, with 8 bases aligning to TRBD2. From germline, CDR1 is MNHEY and CDR2 SVGAGI. The CDR3 loop spans 14 amino acids. The junction had 9 bases not matched to a gene; V was cut back by 6 bases and J by 5 bases. The CDR3 nucleotides are TGTGCCAGCAGCGGGGGGGTAGGTTGGGACGAGCAGTACTTC. The encoded protein is CASSGGVGWDEQYF.

The chain has TRBV28 and TRBJ2-3, with TRBD2 matching over 8 bases. CDR1 and CDR2 from the germline V gene are MDHEN and SYDVKM. The CDR3 contains 17 residues. J was trimmed by 5 bases and V by 5 bases; bases with no gene match: 15. CDR3 DNA sequence: TGTGCCAGCAGTACCCGGAGAGCGGGAGATTATGGAGATACGCAGTATTTT. Its translation: CASSTRRAGDYGDTQYF.

Written as DNA, the CDR3 is TGTGCCAGCAGCTTGGGGCGGTTTTCCTACGAGCAGTACTTC. Protein: CASSLGRFSYEQYF. The chain is built from TRBV7-9 and TRBJ2-7, with D possibly matching TRBD1 (5 bases). There are 14 residues in the CDR3. With 3 bases removed from V and 1 base from J, the gap between germline ends came to 10 bases. Germline V gene lookup returns CDR1 SEHNR and CDR2 FQNEAQ (reference sequence).

This chain links TRBV10-3 with TRBJ1-3, with no clear D. In germline, CDR1 is ENHRY, CDR2 SYGVKD. This CDR3 is 14 amino acids long. V lost 3 bases and J lost 2, with 8 bases in between. CDR3 coding DNA: TGTGCCATCAGTGAAGGGAGAGCTGGAAACACCATATATTTT. Encoded protein: CAISEGRAGNTIYF.

About this clone: One end of the junction does not line up with germline, which may come from a read error. The chain couples TRBV5-1 to TRBJ2-4; 12 bases align to TRBD2. The CDR3 spans 16 residues. Germline V gene sequence: CDR1 SGHRS, CDR2 YFSETQ. CDR3 loop: CASSRLAGEGVGIQYF. The CDR3 DNA reads as TGTGCCAGCAGCCGACTAGCGGGAGAGGGGGTTGGGATTCAGTACTTC. The full variable domain, completed using reference TRBV5-1 and TRBJ2-4, is KAGVTQTPRYLIKTRGQQVTLSCSPISGHRSVSWYQQTPGQGLQFLFEYFSETQRNKGNFPGRFSGRQFSNSRSEMNVSTLELGDSALYLCASSRLAGEGVGIQYFGAGTRLSVL.

A few counts support this clone. This chain joins TRBV12-5 and TRBJ2-1; 10 bases map to TRBD2. V was pared by 5 bases and J by 6 bases, with 1 base of the junction left unmatched. Germline V gives CDR1 LGHNT, CDR2 FRNRAP. This CDR3 contains 13 residues. CDR3 loop: CASGLAGVNEQFF. The CDR3 DNA follows: TGTGCTAGTGGTCTAGCGGGAGTCAATGAGCAGTTCTTC.

The rearrangement joins TRBV7-7 to TRBJ2-4; 7 bases agree with TRBD2. The CDR3 is made up of 17 amino acids. The V gene's germline CDR1 is SSHAT and CDR2 FNYEAQ (reference sequence). V gave up 3 bases and J gave up 0 bases; unmatched junction bases: 8. This CDR3 is CASSFRGVSLAKNIQYF. CDR3 DNA: TGTGCCAGCAGCTTTCGGGGGGTGAGTCTAGCCAAAAACATTCAGTACTTC.

This clone was seen a single time. This chain uses TRBV27 with TRBJ2-1, with a tentative D call TRBD2 (6 bases). From germline, CDR1 is MNHEY and CDR2 SMNVEV (reference sequence). This CDR3 has 16 residues. Between the trimmed V and J ends, which lost 6 bases and 1 base, there was a span of 16 bases. The CDR3 reads CASRGLIAASYNEQFF. CDR3 sequence (DNA): TGTGCCAGCAGGGGATTAATAGCGGCATCCTACAATGAGCAGTTCTTC.

V is TRBV10-3 and J is TRBJ2-2; TRBD2 might be the D (6 bases). Germline assignment: CDR1 ENHRY and CDR2 SYGVKD. This CDR3 has 14 amino acids. V dropped 4 bases and J dropped 2 bases, with 8 bases sitting between them. The CDR3 spells CAISGGGNTGELFF. CDR3 in DNA: TGTGCCATCAGTGGGGGAGGTAACACCGGGGAGCTGTTTTTT.

The genes are TRBV13 and TRBJ2-3, with D perhaps TRBD2 (6 bases). V was trimmed by 0 bases and J by 2 bases, leaving 15 bases between them. Germline CDR1 is PRHDT and CDR2 is FYEKMQ (reference sequence). CDR3 length: 17 amino acids. The CDR3 bases are TGTGCCAGCAGCTTAGGATTAGCGGTAGACTTCACAGATACGCAGTATTTT. The encoded protein is CASSLGLAVDFTDTQYF.

This chain connects TRBV4-3 to TRBJ2-7, with 8 bases that match TRBD2. The junction had 7 bases not matched to a gene; V was cut back by 1 base and J by 2 bases. From germline, CDR1 is LGHNA and CDR2 YSLEER. The CDR3 is made up of 16 amino acids. For the CDR3, the DNA is TGCGCCAGCAGCCAAGGGACTAGCATTGCCACCTACGAGCAGTACTTC. This translates into CASSQGTSIATYEQYF.

V is TRBV27 and J is TRBJ1-4; 7 bases are a match to TRBD1. Germline CDR1 MNHEY, CDR2 SMNVEV (reference sequence). With 3 bases clipped from V and 3 bases from J, the junction kept 10 bases outside the gene matches. The CDR3 covers 17 residues. DNA of the CDR3: TGTGCCAGCAGTTTGTTTGGTCAGGGGGTACCTAATGAAAAACTGTTTTTT. Amino acids: CASSLFGQGVPNEKLFF.

CDR3 loop: CASRGSGSYEQYF. As DNA, the CDR3 is TGCGCCAGCAGGGGAAGCGGCTCCTACGAGCAGTACTTC. The rearrangement joins TRBV5-1 to TRBJ2-7; D possibly corresponds to TRBD2 (5 bases). This CDR3 is 13 amino acids long. V was shortened by 5 bases and J by 0 bases, with 9 bases between the two germline ends. The V gene's germline CDR1 is SGHRS and CDR2 YFSETQ. The full variable domain, in which reference TRBV5-1 and TRBJ2-7 provide the parts outside the CDR3, is KAGVTQTPRYLIKTRGQQVTLSCSPISGHRSVSWYQQTPGQGLQFLFEYFSETQRNKGNFPGRFSGRQFSNSRSEMNVSTLELGDSALYLCASRGSGSYEQYFGPGTRLTVT.

The J gene is TRBJ2-1, the V gene TRBV14, with D possibly TRBD2 on 5 matching bases. CDR1 and CDR2 (germline): SGHDN, FVKESK. The CDR3 totals 14 residues. The V end lost 2 bases, the J end lost 2 bases, and 7 bases lay between the germline ends. CDR3 residues: CASSQTGAYNEQFF. CDR3 nucleotides: TGTGCCAGCAGCCAAACCGGGGCCTACAATGAGCAGTTCTTC.